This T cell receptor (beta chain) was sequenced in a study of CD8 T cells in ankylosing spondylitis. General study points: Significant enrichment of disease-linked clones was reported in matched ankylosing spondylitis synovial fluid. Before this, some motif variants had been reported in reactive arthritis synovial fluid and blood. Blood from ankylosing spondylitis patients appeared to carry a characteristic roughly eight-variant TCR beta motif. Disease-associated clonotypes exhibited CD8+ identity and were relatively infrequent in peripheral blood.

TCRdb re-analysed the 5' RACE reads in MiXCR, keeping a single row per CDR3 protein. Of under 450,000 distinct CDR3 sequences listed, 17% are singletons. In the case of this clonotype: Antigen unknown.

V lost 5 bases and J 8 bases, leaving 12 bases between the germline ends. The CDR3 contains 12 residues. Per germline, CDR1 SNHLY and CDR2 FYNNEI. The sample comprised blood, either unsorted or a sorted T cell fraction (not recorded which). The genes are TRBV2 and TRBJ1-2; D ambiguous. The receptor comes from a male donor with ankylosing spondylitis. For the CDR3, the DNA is TGTGCCAGCAGTACGAACCTTGGAGGCTACACCTTC. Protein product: CASSTNLGGYTF.